The rows below give T cell receptor beta chains drawn from one sample of a study of blood T cell repertoires in COVID-19. Sequencing used immunoSEQ multiplex PCR; TCRdb keeps in-frame clones, though not all of them. The table includes 220,000 or so clones, 80% to 90% detected once. The sample comprised peripheral blood. All receptors derive from a man between 25 and 39 years old with active or convalescent COVID-19. Both conserved end residues are part of each CDR3. D genes are given only for firm matches. Clone size is shown for a subset of rows, as once, few, many or a class of expanded clone.

>TRBD2|once|TRBV7-7|TRBJ2-5
TGTGCCAGCAGCTTGGGCGGGACTAGCGGGGGTGAGACCCAGTACTTC
CASSLGGTSGGETQYF
>.|once|TRBV4-1|TRBJ1-1
TGCGCCAGCAGCCAAGTGCCGGGTCATAACACTGAAGCTTTCTTT
CASSQVPGHNTEAFF
>.|.|TRBV9|TRBJ2-1
TGTGCCAGCAGCGTTCAATTGAGCTCCTACAATGAGCAGTTCTTC
CASSVQLSSYNEQFF
>.|.|TRBV19|TRBJ1-4
TGTGCCAGTCTCGGAGGCTCTAGAGGAAACGAAAAACTGTTTTTT
CASLGGSRGNEKLFF
>TRBD1|.|TRBV5-1|TRBJ2-2
TGCGCCAGCAGCTTGGGAGGGACAGCGAACACCGGGGAGCTGTTTTTT
CASSLGGTANTGELFF
>TRBD1|.|TRBV5-1|TRBJ1-1
TGCGCCAGCAGCTTGGCCGGGGGAGTCCAGGGGGCAACCACTGAAGCTTTCTTT
CASSLAGGVQGATTEAFF
>TRBD1|.|TRBV2|TRBJ1-6
TGTGCCAGCAGACCGGACAGGGGATATTCACCCCTCCACTTT
CASRPDRGYSPLHF
>TRBD2|.|TRBV7-2|TRBJ2-3
TGTGCCAGCAGCCCGGGACTAGCGTTGACGCAGTATTTT
CASSPGLALTQYF
>.|.|TRBV6-6|TRBJ2-7
TGTGCCGCACAGGGTGACGAGCAGTACTTC
CAAQGDEQYF
>.|.|TRBV30|TRBJ1-1
TGTGCCTGGAGTGTGCTCCCGGGGTCGGTTCATGAAGCTTTCTTT
CAWSVLPGSVHEAFF
>.|.|TRBV28|TRBJ1-4
TGTGCCATCTTGGGAGGAGCAACTAATGAAAAACTGTTTTTT
CAILGGATNEKLFF
>.|.|TRBV28|TRBJ1-1
TGTGCCAGCAGAACCACAGGGCTTGGAGCTTTCTTT
CASRTTGLGAFF
>TRBD1|.|TRBV27|TRBJ2-7
TGTGCCAGCAGTTCCCCCAGGACAGGTCGGACCTACGAGCAGTACTTC
CASSSPRTGRTYEQYF
>TRBD1|.|TRBV19|TRBJ1-1
TGTGCCAGTAGTGCCAGGGGGGATACTGAAGCTTTCTTT
CASSARGDTEAFF
>TRBD2|.|TRBV6-5|TRBJ2-7
TGTGCCAGCAAGGGACTAGCGGTTGATGAGCAGTACTTC
CASKGLAVDEQYF
>.|.|TRBV4-3|TRBJ2-1
TGCGCCAGCAGCCAAGCGGGGTTCTACAATGAGCAGTTCTTC
CASSQAGFYNEQFF
>TRBD1|few|TRBV5-1|TRBJ2-7
TGCGCCAGCAGCCTAGGGACAGGTAGTGAGCAGTACTTC
CASSLGTGSEQYF
>.|few|TRBV19|TRBJ1-4
TGTGCCAGTAGTATCGGGTTCGGCCAGAATGAAAAACTGTTTTTT
CASSIGFGQNEKLFF
>.|.|TRBV6-5|TRBJ2-5
TGTGCCAGCAGCACCCGGGAGACCCAGTACTTC
CASSTRETQYF
>TRBD1|.|TRBV7-8|TRBJ2-7
TGTGCCAGCAGCTCAAAGGGACAGGGGGCGTACGAGCAGTACTTC
CASSSKGQGAYEQYF
>.|.|TRBV7-3|TRBJ2-2
TGTGCCAGCAGCTTAACGGGGACGGGAGTGGCCACCGGGGAGCTGTTTTTT
CASSLTGTGVATGELFF
>.|.|TRBV30|TRBJ1-5
TGTGCCTGGAGTCTCCCCCCCCAGCCCCAGCATTTT
CAWSLPPQPQHF
>TRBD1|.|TRBV29-1|TRBJ1-1
TGCAGCGTGGGGGGACAGGGGGCTACTGAAGCTTTCTTT
CSVGGQGATEAFF
>TRBD1|.|TRBV19|TRBJ1-1
TGTGCCAGTATCCAGGGGGCAACTGAAGCTTTCTTT
CASIQGATEAFF
>.|few|TRBV4-3|TRBJ2-3
TGCGCCAGCAGCCAGGGAGCGGTAGGGTGGGATACGCAGTATTTT
CASSQGAVGWDTQYF
>.|.|TRBV18|TRBJ2-5
TGTGCCAGCTCACCGATCGACACGCAAGAGACCCAGTACTTC
CASSPIDTQETQYF
>TRBD1|.|TRBV11-2|TRBJ1-2
TGTGCCAGCAGCGCTATGACAGGGGCGCTAGCCTATGGCTACACCTTC
CASSAMTGALAYGYTF
>.|.|TRBV5-6|TRBJ1-2
TGTGCCAGCAGCTTGTTGGGCTCTAACTATGGCTACACCTTC
CASSLLGSNYGYTF
>.|.|TRBV4-3|TRBJ2-7
TGCGCCAGCAGCCAAGATCGGGACTACGAGCAGTACTTC
CASSQDRDYEQYF
>.|.|TRBV6-5|TRBJ1-5
TGTGCCAGCAGTTACCAGGGCAATCAGCCCCAGCATTTT
CASSYQGNQPQHF
>.|.|TRBV18|TRBJ1-1
TGTGCCAGCTCACCAGCTATGAACACTGAAGCTTTCTTT
CASSPAMNTEAFF
>.|.|TRBV29-1|TRBJ2-3
TGCAGCGGACGGACAGAAGCAGCTACGCAGTATTTT
CSGRTEAATQYF
>.|.|TRBV5-5|TRBJ2-4
TGTGCCAGCAGCTTCTTGGGCGGGGGCGCCAAAAACATTCAGTACTTC
CASSFLGGGAKNIQYF
>TRBD1|.|TRBV7-9|TRBJ1-4
TGTGCCAGCAGCCCTGGACAGGGACGGGGTGAAAAACTGTTTTTT
CASSPGQGRGEKLFF
>.|.|TRBV3-1/TRBV3-2|TRBJ2-3
TGTGCCAGCAGCCCAGGGGCGGCAGATACGCAGTATTTT
CASSPGAADTQYF
>TRBD1|.|TRBV13|TRBJ2-7
TGTGCCAGCAGCCCCCCGGGACAGACCTACGAGCAGTACTTC
CASSPPGQTYEQYF
>.|.|TRBV19|TRBJ2-4
TGTGCCAGTAGTATCAGGGCCCGGGCGGCCAAAAACATTCAGTACTTC
CASSIRARAAKNIQYF
>.|.|TRBV15|TRBJ1-6
TGTGCCACCAGCAGACCGGGGAATTCACCCCTCCACTTT
CATSRPGNSPLHF